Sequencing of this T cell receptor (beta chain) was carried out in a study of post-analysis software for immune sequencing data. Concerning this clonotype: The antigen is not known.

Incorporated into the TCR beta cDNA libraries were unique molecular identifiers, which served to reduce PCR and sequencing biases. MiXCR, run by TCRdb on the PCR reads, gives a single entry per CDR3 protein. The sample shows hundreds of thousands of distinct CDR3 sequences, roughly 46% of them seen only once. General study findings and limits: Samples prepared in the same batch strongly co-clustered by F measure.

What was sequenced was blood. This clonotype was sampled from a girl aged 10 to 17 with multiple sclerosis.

The CDR3 loop reads CASSFATGRYEQYF. For the CDR3, the DNA is TGCGCCAGCAGCTTCGCGACAGGGCGGTACGAGCAGTACTTC. The chain joins TRBV5-1 to TRBJ2-7; 7 positions match TRBD1. Germline V gene data show CDR1 as SGHRS and CDR2 as YFSETQ. CDR3 length: 14 residues. V shed 2 bases and J 4 bases; nucleotides not matched to a gene: 6.